The 32 T cell receptor beta chains presented below share a single source sample, sequenced in a study of T cells in Graves' hyperthyroidism and ophthalmopathy. TCR beta CDR3 sequences were amplified from RNA transcripts. During a first-round RT-PCR of the TCR CDR3, the HTBI primer set was used. Each CDR3 protein is one row after TCRdb ran MiXCR on the multiplex PCR reads. Among some 440,000 distinct CDR3 sequences listed, 15% to 19% were seen once. The source material was blood. The source of these receptors is a woman between 18 and 29 years old with Graves' hyperthyroidism.

V usage is TRBV19 and J usage is TRBJ1-5; D call uncertain. The CDR3 contains 13 residues. The germline CDR1 and CDR2 sequences are LNHDA and SQIVND (reference sequence). Deletions cut 6 bases from V and 4 bases from J, with 10 bases between. This CDR3 reads CASSDILNQPQHF. The CDR3 DNA reads TGTGCCAGTAGCGACATACTTAATCAGCCCCAGCATTTT. The variable domain in full, completed from reference TRBV19 and TRBJ1-5, reads DGGITQSPKYLFRKEGQNVTLSCEQNLNHDAMYWYRQDPGQGLRLIYYSQIVNDFQKGDIAEGYSVSREKKESFPLTVTSAQKNPTAFYLCASSDILNQPQHFGDGTRLSIL.

This clonotype was seen repeatedly, ten times or more. V and J are TRBV7-8 and TRBJ2-5, with D tentatively TRBD1 (5 bases). The CDR3 consists of 14 residues. Trimming took off 5 bases at V and 1 base at J, with 11 bases between the two ends. Germline V gene data show CDR1 as SGHVS and CDR2 as FQNEAQ. CDR3: CASSLRQLQETQYF. The DNA of the CDR3 is TGTGCCAGCAGCCTACGACAGCTCCAAGAGACCCAGTACTTC.

To note about this clonotype: A much larger clone lies one base from this, so it may be a read error. V is TRBV15 and J is TRBJ2-7; TRBD1 aligns across 9 bases. Per the germline V gene, CDR1 is LNHNV and CDR2 is YYDKDF (reference sequence). CDR3 length: 13 residues. J gave up 5 bases and V 5 bases, and 4 bases lay outside the gene matches. The CDR3 DNA reads as TGTGCCACCAGCCCCGGACAGGGGCACGAGCAGTACTTC. The encoded protein is CATSPGQGHEQYF.

The V gene is TRBV2, the J gene TRBJ1-3; tentative D call: TRBD1 (6 bases). The CDR3 is 14 residues long. CDR1 and CDR2 (germline): SNHLY, FYNNEI. The V and J ends lost 7 bases and 3 bases respectively, with 13 bases between them. The CDR3 DNA is TGTGCCAGCAATACCGGGACAAGTGGAAACACCATATATTTT. Its translation: CASNTGTSGNTIYF.

The CDR3 here is CASSPREGGSYEQYF. Here the CDR3 DNA reads TGTGCCAGCTCACCGCGGGAGGGGGGCTCCTACGAGCAGTACTTC. The chain is built from TRBV18 and TRBJ2-7; TRBD2 matches at 9 bases. The V gene end was trimmed by 3 bases and the J gene end by 0 bases; junction bases not matched to a gene: 3. Germline CDR1 and CDR2: KGHSH and LQKENI. The CDR3 loop spans 15 amino acids.

The chain links TRBV27 to TRBJ2-2; TRBD2 matches 7 bases. Germline V CDR1 and CDR2: MNHEY, SMNVEV (reference sequence). CDR3 length equals 15 residues. Trimming cost V 8 bases and J 5 bases; bases outside gene matches: 11. CDR3 DNA: TGTGCCAGCCAAAGACTAGCATCGGGGACCGGGGAGCTGTTTTTT. It encodes CASQRLASGTGELFF.

This clonotype showed up many times. The chain has TRBV28 and TRBJ2-5; 8 bases agree with TRBD1. CDR1 and CDR2 from the germline V gene are MDHEN and SYDVKM. The CDR3 runs 15 residues. With 3 bases clipped from V and 5 bases from J, the junction kept 8 bases outside the gene matches. CDR3 nucleotides: TGTGCCAGCAGTTTCCCGACAGGGGTGTCTGAGACCCAGTACTTC. Its translation is CASSFPTGVSETQYF.

This clonotype was picked up many times. The V gene is TRBV2, the J gene TRBJ1-1; 7 positions match TRBD1. The V and J ends lost 4 bases and 11 bases, in that order; junction bases with no gene match: 10. CDR3 length equals 13 residues. Germline V lookup: CDR1 SNHLY, CDR2 FYNNEI. The CDR3 here is CASSAMGDRVAFF. DNA for the CDR3: TGTGCCAGCAGTGCCATGGGAGACAGGGTGGCTTTCTTT.

This clonotype has just a few counts. This sequence joins TRBV6-2 or TRBV6-3 and TRBJ1-4; D gene unclear. Germline lookup yields CDR1 MNHEY and CDR2 SVGEGT. V shed 2 bases and J shed 12 bases, with 10 bases lying between them. The CDR3 is made up of 12 amino acids. CDR3 nucleotides: TGTGCCAGCAGTTACAGCCCGGCAGAACTGTTTTTT. Translation gives CASSYSPAELFF.

As to this clonotype: A much larger clone differs from this one at a single base, so this may be a read error. The chain recombines TRBV7-2 with TRBJ1-5; D is unclear. Trimming took off 2 bases at V and 7 bases at J, with 12 bases between the two ends. The germline V gene has CDR1 SGHTA and CDR2 FQGNSA. The CDR3 is made up of 14 amino acids. CDR3 protein: CASSLRMGSQPQHF. The CDR3 DNA is TGTGCCAGCAGCTTAAGGATGGGAAGCCAGCCCCAGCATTTT.

This chain uses TRBV7-3 with TRBJ2-1; 7 bases fit TRBD1. Looked up from germline, CDR1 is SGHTA and CDR2 is FQGTGA. V was clipped by 5 bases and J by 8 bases; unmatched bases: 15. The length of the CDR3 is 16 residues. This CDR3 reads CASSLNLDQGGHEQFF. The CDR3 coding sequence is TGTGCCAGCAGCCTAAACCTGGACCAAGGGGGCCATGAGCAGTTCTTC.

The J gene is TRBJ1-4, the V gene TRBV14; no clear D. Germline V CDR1 and CDR2: SGHDN, FVKESK. Deletions cut 2 bases from V and 4 bases from J, with 8 bases between. This CDR3 contains 14 residues. CDR3 DNA: TGTGCCAGCAGCCAAAGGACGGTTAATGAAAAACTGTTTTTT. Amino acid sequence: CASSQRTVNEKLFF.

This clonotype has at least ten counts. The V and J genes are TRBV5-1 and TRBJ2-7; tentative D call: TRBD2 (5 bases). The CDR3 runs to 17 residues. CDR1 SGHRS and CDR2 YFSETQ come from the germline V gene. V lost 4 bases to trimming and J lost 0 bases, with 20 bases between them. CDR3: CASSPGGSSTHSYEQYF. The CDR3 region has the DNA TGCGCCAGCAGCCCGGGCGGGTCATCCACCCACTCCTACGAGCAGTACTTC.

At least ten counts were recorded for this clonotype. CDR3 residues: CASSFHPDNSPLHF. In DNA, the CDR3 is TGTGCCAGCAGCTTTCACCCGGATAATTCACCCCTCCACTTT. This rearrangement joins TRBV11-1 to TRBJ1-6; D is ambiguous. This CDR3 has 14 amino acids. The V end was cut by 3 bases, the J end by 5 bases, with 8 bases between. Germline V gene lookup returns CDR1 SGHAT and CDR2 FQDESV (reference sequence).

This clonotype was seen a few times. The V call is TRBV10-3, the J call TRBJ1-1; no clear D. This CDR3 comprises 12 residues. V was pared by 0 bases and J by 11 bases, with 10 bases between. Per germline, CDR1 ENHRY and CDR2 SYGVKD. DNA of the CDR3: TGTGCCATCAGTGAGTCGGAGGGCATGGCTTTCTTT. Translated, it gives CAISESEGMAFF.

The V and J genes are TRBV2 and TRBJ2-1; TRBD1 or TRBD2 may be the D gene (6 bases each). This CDR3 is built from 16 residues. Germline V gene sequence: CDR1 SNHLY, CDR2 FYNNEI. Trimming shortened V by 4 bases and J by 0 bases, and 13 bases separated the two germline ends. CDR3 in amino acids: CASSGGADFSYNEQFF. As DNA, the CDR3 is TGTGCCAGCAGTGGGGGGGCCGACTTCTCCTACAATGAGCAGTTCTTC.

This clonotype was picked up many times. The V and J genes are TRBV12-3 or TRBV12-4 and TRBJ1-1; D is possibly TRBD1 (6 bases). Trimming removed 3 bases from V and 5 bases from J, with 16 bases in between. CDR3 length equals 15 residues. CDR3 sequence: CASSFRGAERTEAFF. CDR3 bases: TGTGCCAGCAGTTTTCGGGGGGCAGAAAGGACTGAAGCTTTCTTT.

This clonotype was seen at least ten times. The J gene is TRBJ2-1, the V gene TRBV7-9; no reliable D call. Deletions cut 5 bases from V and 7 bases from J, with 15 bases between. The CDR3 has 14 amino acids. From germline, CDR1 is SEHNR and CDR2 FQNEAQ (reference sequence). The CDR3 protein is CASSPASSENEQFF. CDR3 coding DNA: TGTGCCAGCAGCCCCGCCAGTTCGGAAAATGAGCAGTTCTTC.

This clonotype was counted many times. This chain uses TRBV7-2 with TRBJ2-5, with no clear D. CDR1 SGHTA and CDR2 FQGNSA come from the germline V gene. This CDR3 has 12 amino acids. V was cut by 1 base and J by 5 bases, with 5 bases left in between. CDR3 in amino acids: CASSLVAETQYF. The CDR3 region has the DNA TGTGCCAGCAGCTTAGTAGCCGAGACCCAGTACTTC.

This clonotype was observed many times. The CDR3 region is CASSERTISGKQYF. The CDR3 nucleotides read TGTGCCAGCAGCGAGCGGACCATTTCGGGAAAGCAGTACTTC. The chain employs TRBV13 and TRBJ2-7, with a possible D match to TRBD2 (5 bases). The CDR3 has 14 residues. V lost 5 bases to trimming and J lost 8 bases, with 19 bases between them. Germline V gene sequence: CDR1 PRHDT, CDR2 FYEKMQ (reference sequence).

This chain links TRBV29-1 with TRBJ2-7; TRBD1 aligns across 10 bases. J was trimmed by 2 bases and V by 4 bases; bases with no gene match: 2. The CDR3 runs 13 residues. CDR1 and CDR2 (germline): SQVTM, ANQGSEA. CDR3: CSVVGTGAYEQYF. CDR3 nucleotides: TGCAGCGTTGTGGGGACAGGGGCCTACGAGCAGTACTTC.

In this sample, this clonotype turned up many times. CDR3 amino acids: CASSLVNGGLMTEAFF. DNA for the CDR3: TGTGCCAGCAGTTTAGTAAACGGGGGGCTCATGACTGAAGCTTTCTTT. The rearrangement joins TRBV27 to TRBJ1-1, with D maybe TRBD1 (6 bases). Trimming shortened V by 2 bases and J by 5 bases, and 18 bases separated the two germline ends. From germline, CDR1 is MNHEY and CDR2 SMNVEV (reference sequence). The CDR3 is made up of 16 amino acids.

The chain recombines TRBV7-9 with TRBJ2-3; a weak D match, TRBD1 (6 bases). Germline CDR1 reads SEHNR; CDR2 reads FQNEAQ (reference sequence). The CDR3 covers 15 residues. V gave up 5 bases and J gave up 5 bases, with 17 bases separating them. The CDR3 nucleotides are TGTGCCAGCAGCCGTAATCAGGGGCAAGGAGATACGCAGTATTTT. This encodes CASSRNQGQGDTQYF.

This clonotype was found many times. The genes are TRBV10-3 and TRBJ2-5, with 15 nucleotides matching TRBD2. The CDR3 totals 16 residues. CDR1 and CDR2 from the germline V gene are ENHRY and SYGVKD. With V trimmed by 6 bases and J by 2 bases, 4 bases remained unmatched. The CDR3: CAISGTSGGLQETQYF. The DNA of the CDR3 is TGTGCCATCAGCGGGACTAGCGGGGGGCTACAAGAGACCCAGTACTTC.

This clonotype was recorded at least ten times. The V gene is TRBV4-1, the J gene TRBJ1-2; D may be TRBD1 (5 bases). The V end was cut by 1 base, the J end by 8 bases, with 11 bases between. In germline, CDR1 is MGHRA, CDR2 YSYEKL. CDR3 size: 13 residues. The CDR3 DNA sequence: TGCGCCAGCAGCCAAGGTCTAGGGGAAGGCTACACCTTC. Its protein is CASSQGLGEGYTF.

The chain has TRBV7-9 and TRBJ2-3; D is ambiguous. Germline-derived CDR1 and CDR2 are SEHNR and FQNEAQ (reference sequence). V lost 7 bases and J 9 bases, leaving 14 bases between the germline ends. This CDR3 comprises 12 residues. This chain's CDR3 is CASNAPSETQYF. The DNA for the CDR3 is TGTGCCAGCAACGCCCCAAGCGAGACGCAGTATTTT.

There are a few counts of this clonotype. The gene calls are TRBV20-1 and TRBJ1-5, with 9 bases fitting TRBD1. The CDR3 has 15 residues. The germline gives CDR1 DFQATT, CDR2 SNEGSKA (reference sequence). J lost 3 bases, V lost 3 bases, and 6 bases had no gene match. The CDR3 DNA reads as TGCAGTGCTAGTCGGACAGGGGAGATCAATCAGCCCCAGCATTTT. This encodes CSASRTGEINQPQHF.

This clonotype was counted ten times or more. The CDR3 DNA reads as TGTGCCAGCAGCTTTAGCGGGAAGTACAATGAGCAGTTCTTC. Its protein is CASSFSGKYNEQFF. The V gene is TRBV11-2, the J gene TRBJ2-1; the match to TRBD2 covers 8 bases. CDR1 and CDR2 (germline): SGHAT, FQNNGV. Trimming at V came to 3 bases and at J to 4 bases, leaving 2 bases not matched to a gene. CDR3 length: 14 residues.

At least ten counts were recorded for this clonotype. The rearrangement joins TRBV6-1 to TRBJ2-1; D unclear. Germline-derived CDR1 and CDR2 are MNHNS and SASEGT. This CDR3 region has 16 residues. Trimming stripped 8 bases from V and 0 bases from J, with 17 bases between. This CDR3 reads CASGGKGLVSYNEQFF. The CDR3 DNA reads TGTGCCAGCGGCGGAAAAGGGCTGGTCTCCTACAATGAGCAGTTCTTC.

This chain uses TRBV5-1 with TRBJ2-3, with TRBD2 identical over 16 bases. This CDR3 spans 16 amino acids. Germline V gives CDR1 SGHRS, CDR2 YFSETQ. J gave up 7 bases and V 4 bases, and 6 bases lay outside the gene matches. The CDR3 region has the DNA TGCGCCAGCAGCATAAGGGGACTAGCGGGAGGGAATACGCAGTATTTT. Translated, it gives CASSIRGLAGGNTQYF.

This chain joins TRBV19 and TRBJ1-4, with a tentative D call TRBD1 (5 bases). The CDR3 is 15 residues long. V lost 6 bases and J 0 bases, leaving 11 bases between the germline ends. Germline V CDR1 and CDR2: LNHDA, SQIVND (reference sequence). CDR3 nucleotide sequence: TGTGCCAGTAGCGGCGACAGCGCAACTAATGAAAAACTGTTTTTT. Its translation is CASSGDSATNEKLFF.

In this sample, this clonotype turned up many times. The chain uses TRBV20-1 and TRBJ2-5; no clear D gene. Germline CDR1 DFQATT, CDR2 SNEGSKA (reference sequence). The CDR3 covers 11 residues. The V end was cut by 5 bases, the J end by 4 bases, with 8 bases between. CDR3 loop: CSALARETQYF. The DNA for the CDR3 is TGCAGTGCTCTCGCCCGAGAGACCCAGTACTTC.